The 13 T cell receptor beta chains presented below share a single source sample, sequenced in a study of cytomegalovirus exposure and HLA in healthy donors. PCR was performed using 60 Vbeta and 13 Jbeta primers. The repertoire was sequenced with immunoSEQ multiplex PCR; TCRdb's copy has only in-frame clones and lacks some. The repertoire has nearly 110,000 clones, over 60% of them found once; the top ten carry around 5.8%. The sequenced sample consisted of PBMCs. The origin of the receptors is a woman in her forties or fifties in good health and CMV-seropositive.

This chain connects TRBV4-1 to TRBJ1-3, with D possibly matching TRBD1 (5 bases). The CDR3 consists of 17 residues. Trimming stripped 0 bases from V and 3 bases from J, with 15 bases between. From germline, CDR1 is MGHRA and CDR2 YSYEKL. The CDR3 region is CASSQDGARAIGNTIYF. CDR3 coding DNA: TGCGCCAGCAGCCAAGATGGGGCCAGGGCAATTGGAAACACCATATATTTT.

The CDR3 DNA sequence: TGTGCCAGCTCGCATCCGCTGACAGGTGAAGCTTTCTTT. Translated: CASSHPLTGEAFF. The J gene is TRBJ1-1, the V gene TRBV7-9; possibly TRBD1 for D (6 bases). Germline V gene sequence: CDR1 SEHNR, CDR2 FQNEAQ (reference sequence). The CDR3 length is 13 residues. Trimming removed 8 bases from V and 7 bases from J, with 17 bases in between.

CDR3 in DNA: TGTGCCAGCAAGACTAGGGGCCCCTACAATGAGCAGTTCTTC. It encodes CASKTRGPYNEQFF. The chain uses TRBV19 and TRBJ2-1; possibly TRBD2 for D (6 bases). Trimming took 9 bases from V and 2 from J, leaving 14 bases between them. There are 14 residues in the CDR3. In germline, CDR1 is LNHDA, CDR2 SQIVND (reference sequence).

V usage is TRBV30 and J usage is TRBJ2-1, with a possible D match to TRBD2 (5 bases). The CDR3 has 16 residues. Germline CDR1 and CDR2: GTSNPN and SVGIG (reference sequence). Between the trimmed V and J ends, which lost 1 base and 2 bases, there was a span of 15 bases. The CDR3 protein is CAWSGASGGPYNEQFF. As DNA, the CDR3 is TGTGCCTGGAGTGGGGCCTCAGGAGGCCCCTACAATGAGCAGTTCTTC.

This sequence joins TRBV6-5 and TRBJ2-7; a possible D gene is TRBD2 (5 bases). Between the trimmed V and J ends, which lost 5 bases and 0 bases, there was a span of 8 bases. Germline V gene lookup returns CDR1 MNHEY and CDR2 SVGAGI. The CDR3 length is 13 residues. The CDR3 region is CASSGLSSYEQYF. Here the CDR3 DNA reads TGTGCCAGCAGTGGACTTAGCTCCTACGAGCAGTACTTC.

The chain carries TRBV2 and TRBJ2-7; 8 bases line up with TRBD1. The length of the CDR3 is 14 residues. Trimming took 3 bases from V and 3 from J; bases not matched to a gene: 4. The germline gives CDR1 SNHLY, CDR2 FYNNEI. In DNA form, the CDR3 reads TGTGCCAGCAGTGAGCAGGGGGCTTTCTACGAGCAGTACTTC. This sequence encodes CASSEQGAFYEQYF.

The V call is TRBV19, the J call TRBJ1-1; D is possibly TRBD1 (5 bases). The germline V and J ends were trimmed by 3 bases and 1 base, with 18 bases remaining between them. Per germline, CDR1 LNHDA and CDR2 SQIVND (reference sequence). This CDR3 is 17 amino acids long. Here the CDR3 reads CASSIWGGIRRNTEAFF. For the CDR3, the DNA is TGTGCCAGTAGTATTTGGGGGGGTATCAGACGGAACACTGAAGCTTTCTTT. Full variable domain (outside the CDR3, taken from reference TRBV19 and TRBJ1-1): DGGITQSPKYLFRKEGQNVTLSCEQNLNHDAMYWYRQDPGQGLRLIYYSQIVNDFQKGDIAEGYSVSREKKESFPLTVTSAQKNPTAFYLCASSIWGGIRRNTEAFFGQGTRLTVV.

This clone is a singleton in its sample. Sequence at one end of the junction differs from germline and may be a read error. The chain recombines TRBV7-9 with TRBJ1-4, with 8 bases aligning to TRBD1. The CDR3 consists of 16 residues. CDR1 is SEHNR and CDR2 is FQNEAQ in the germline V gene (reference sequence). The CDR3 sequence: CSSSFASGTGYEKLFF. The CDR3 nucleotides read TGTTCCAGCAGCTTCGCCTCCGGGACAGGATATGAAAAACTGTTTTTT.

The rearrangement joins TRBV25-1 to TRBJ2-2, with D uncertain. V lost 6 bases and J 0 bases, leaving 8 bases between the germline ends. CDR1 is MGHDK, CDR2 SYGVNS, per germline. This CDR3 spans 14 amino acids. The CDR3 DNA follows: TGTGCCAGCAGAAGCCTACCGAACACCGGGGAGCTGTTTTTT. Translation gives CASRSLPNTGELFF.

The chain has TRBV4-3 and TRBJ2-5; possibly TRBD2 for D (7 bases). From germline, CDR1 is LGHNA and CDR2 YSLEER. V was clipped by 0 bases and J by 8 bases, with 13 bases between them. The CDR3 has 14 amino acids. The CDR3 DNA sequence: TGCGCCAGCAGCCAAGATTTAGGGGGGGGCACCCAGTACTTC. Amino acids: CASSQDLGGGTQYF.

The CDR3 sequence: CASSPQGLNEQFF. The CDR3 coding sequence is TGTGCCAGCTCACCTCAGGGGCTGAATGAGCAGTTCTTC. The chain carries TRBV18 and TRBJ2-1; tentative D call: TRBD1 (6 bases). Trimming stripped 3 bases from V and 7 bases from J, with 10 bases between. This CDR3 spans 13 amino acids. The germline CDR1 and CDR2 sequences are KGHSH and LQKENI.

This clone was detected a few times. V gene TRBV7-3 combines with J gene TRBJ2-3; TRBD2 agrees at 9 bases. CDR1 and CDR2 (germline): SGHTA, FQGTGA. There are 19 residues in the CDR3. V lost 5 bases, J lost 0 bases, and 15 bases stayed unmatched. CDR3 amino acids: CASSPFGPAGGSSTDTQYF. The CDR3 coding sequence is TGTGCCAGCAGCCCTTTCGGACCAGCGGGGGGTTCAAGCACAGATACGCAGTATTTT. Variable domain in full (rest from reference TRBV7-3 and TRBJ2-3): GAGVSQTPSNKVTEKGKYVELRCDPISGHTALYWYRQSLGQGPEFLIYFQGTGAADDSGLPNDRFFAVRPEGSVSTLKIQRTERGDSAVYLCASSPFGPAGGSSTDTQYFGPGTRLTVL.

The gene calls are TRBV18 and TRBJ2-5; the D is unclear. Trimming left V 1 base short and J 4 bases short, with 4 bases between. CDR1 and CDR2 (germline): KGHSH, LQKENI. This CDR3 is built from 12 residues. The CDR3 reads CASSPLRETQYF. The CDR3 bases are TGTGCCAGCTCACCACTTAGAGAGACCCAGTACTTC. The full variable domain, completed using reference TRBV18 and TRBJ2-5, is NAGVMQNPRHLVRRRGQEARLRCSPMKGHSHVYWYRQLPEEGLKFMVYLQKENIIDESGMPKERFSAEFPKEGPSILRIQQVVRGDSAAYFCASSPLRETQYFGPGTRLLVL.